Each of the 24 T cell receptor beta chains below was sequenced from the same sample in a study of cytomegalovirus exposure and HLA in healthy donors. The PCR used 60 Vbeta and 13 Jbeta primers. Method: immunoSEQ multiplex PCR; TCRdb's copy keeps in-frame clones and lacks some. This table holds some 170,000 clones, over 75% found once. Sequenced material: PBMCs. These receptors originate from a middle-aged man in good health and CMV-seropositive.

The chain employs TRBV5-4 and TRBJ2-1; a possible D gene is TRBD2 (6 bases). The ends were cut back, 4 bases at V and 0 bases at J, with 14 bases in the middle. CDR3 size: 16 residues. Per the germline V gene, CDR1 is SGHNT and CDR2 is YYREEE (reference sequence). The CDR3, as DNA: TGTGCCAGCAGCGGGGGAGGAGTGATCTCCTACAATGAGCAGTTCTTC. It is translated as CASSGGGVISYNEQFF.

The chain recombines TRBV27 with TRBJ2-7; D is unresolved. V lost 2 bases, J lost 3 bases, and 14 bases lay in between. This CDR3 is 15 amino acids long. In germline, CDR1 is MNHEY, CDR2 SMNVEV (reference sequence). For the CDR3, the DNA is TGTGCCAGCAGTTTACCCCATGGTAGCATCTACGAGCAGTACTTC. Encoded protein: CASSLPHGSIYEQYF.

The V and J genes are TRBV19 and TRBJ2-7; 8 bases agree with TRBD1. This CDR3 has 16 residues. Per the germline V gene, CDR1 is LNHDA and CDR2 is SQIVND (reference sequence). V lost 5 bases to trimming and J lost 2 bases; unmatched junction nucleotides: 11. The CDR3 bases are TGTGCCAGTAGTCTCAGGACAGGGTCGAGCCCCTACGAGCAGTACTTC. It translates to CASSLRTGSSPYEQYF.

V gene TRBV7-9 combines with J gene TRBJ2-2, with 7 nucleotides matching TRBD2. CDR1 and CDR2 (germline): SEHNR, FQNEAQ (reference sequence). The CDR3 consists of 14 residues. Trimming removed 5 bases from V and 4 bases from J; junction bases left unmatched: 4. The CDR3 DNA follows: TGTGCCAGCAGCCCAGGGAGGGTCACCGGGGAGCTGTTTTTT. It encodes CASSPGRVTGELFF.

The CDR3 region is CATSNNLVPETQYF. DNA for the CDR3: TGTGCCACTTCAAACAACCTAGTACCGGAGACCCAGTACTTC. The chain combines TRBV19 with TRBJ2-5; D gene uncertain. V shed 10 bases and J shed 5 bases, with 20 bases lying between them. Germline CDR1 reads LNHDA; CDR2 reads SQIVND (reference sequence). The CDR3 has 14 residues.

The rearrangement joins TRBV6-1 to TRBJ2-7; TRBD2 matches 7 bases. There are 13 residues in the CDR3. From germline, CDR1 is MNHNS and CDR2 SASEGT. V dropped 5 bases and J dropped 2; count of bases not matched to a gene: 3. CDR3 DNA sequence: TGTGCCAGCAGTCGGGAGGCAACCTACGAGCAGTACTTC. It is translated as CASSREATYEQYF.

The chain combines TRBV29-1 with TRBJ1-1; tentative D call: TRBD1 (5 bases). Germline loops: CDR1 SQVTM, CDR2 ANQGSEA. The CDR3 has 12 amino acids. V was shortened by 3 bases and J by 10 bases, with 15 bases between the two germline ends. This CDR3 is CSVDQAPRGAFF. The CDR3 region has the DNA TGCAGCGTTGACCAGGCCCCTAGGGGAGCTTTCTTT. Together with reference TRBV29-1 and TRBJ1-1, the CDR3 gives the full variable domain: SAVISQKPSRDICQRGTSLTIQCQVDSQVTMMFWYRQQPGQSLTLIATANQGSEATYESGFVIDKFPISRPNLTFSTLTVSNMSPEDSSIYLCSVDQAPRGAFFGQGTRLTVV.

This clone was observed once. This chain's CDR3 is CASSEDLSTEAFF. The CDR3 DNA reads TGTGCCAGCAGCGAGGACTTGAGCACTGAAGCTTTCTTT. The chain uses TRBV5-4 and TRBJ1-1; D is uncertain. Germline assignment: CDR1 SGHNT and CDR2 YYREEE (reference sequence). Trimming took off 4 bases at V and 4 bases at J, with 11 bases between the two ends. The CDR3 is 13 amino acids. Combining the CDR3 with reference TRBV5-4 and TRBJ1-1 gives the whole variable domain ETGVTQSPTHLIKTRGQQVTLRCSSQSGHNTVSWYQQALGQGPQFIFQYYREEENGRGNFPPRFSGLQFPNYSSELNVNALELDDSALYLCASSEDLSTEAFFGQGTRLTVV.

CDR3 loop: CATSRDIGSYTF. CDR3 nucleotide sequence: TGTGCCACCAGCAGAGATATCGGGAGCTACACCTTC. The chain recombines TRBV15 with TRBJ1-2; no definite D call. CDR3 length equals 12 residues. Trimming removed 0 bases at V and 9 bases at J, with 8 bases between. The germline V gene has CDR1 LNHNV and CDR2 YYDKDF (reference sequence).

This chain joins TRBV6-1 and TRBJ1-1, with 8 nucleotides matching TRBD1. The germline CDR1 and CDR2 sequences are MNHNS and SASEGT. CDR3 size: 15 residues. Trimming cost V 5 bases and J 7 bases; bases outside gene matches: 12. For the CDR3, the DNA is TGTGCCAGCAGTTCCGAGGTGGACAGGGCGGGTGAAGCTTTCTTT. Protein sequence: CASSSEVDRAGEAFF.

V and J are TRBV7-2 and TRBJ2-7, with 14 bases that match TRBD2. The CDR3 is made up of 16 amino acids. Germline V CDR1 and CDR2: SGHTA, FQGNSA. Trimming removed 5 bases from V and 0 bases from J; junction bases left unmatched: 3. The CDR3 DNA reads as TGTGCCAGCAGCGAGGGACTAGCGGGGGCCTCCTACGAGCAGTACTTC. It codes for CASSEGLAGASYEQYF. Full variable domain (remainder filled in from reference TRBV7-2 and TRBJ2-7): GAGVSQSPSNKVTEKGKDVELRCDPISGHTALYWYRQSLGQGLEFLIYFQGNSAPDKSGLPSDRFSAERTGGSVSTLTIQRTQQEDSAVYLCASSEGLAGASYEQYFGPGTRLTVT.

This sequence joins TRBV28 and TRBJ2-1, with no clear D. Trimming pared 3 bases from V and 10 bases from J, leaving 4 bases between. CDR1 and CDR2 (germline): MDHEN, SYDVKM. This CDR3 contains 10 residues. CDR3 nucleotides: TGTGCCAGCAGTTTCTCGGAGCAGTTCTTC. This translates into CASSFSEQFF.

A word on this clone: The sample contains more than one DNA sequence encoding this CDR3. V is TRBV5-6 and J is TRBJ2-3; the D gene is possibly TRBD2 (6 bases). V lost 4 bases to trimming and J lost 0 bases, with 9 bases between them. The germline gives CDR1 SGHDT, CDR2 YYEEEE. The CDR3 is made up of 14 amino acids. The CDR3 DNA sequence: TGTGCCAGCAGCCGGGCGGGGAGCACAGATACGCAGTATTTT. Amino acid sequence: CASSRAGSTDTQYF.

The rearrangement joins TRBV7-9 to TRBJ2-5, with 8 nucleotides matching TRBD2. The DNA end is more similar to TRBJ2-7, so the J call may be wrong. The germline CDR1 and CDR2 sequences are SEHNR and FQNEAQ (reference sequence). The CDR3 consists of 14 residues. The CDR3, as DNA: TGTGCCAGCAGCTCGGCGGGAGGAACCTACGAGCAGTACTTC. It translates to CASSSAGGTYEQYF.

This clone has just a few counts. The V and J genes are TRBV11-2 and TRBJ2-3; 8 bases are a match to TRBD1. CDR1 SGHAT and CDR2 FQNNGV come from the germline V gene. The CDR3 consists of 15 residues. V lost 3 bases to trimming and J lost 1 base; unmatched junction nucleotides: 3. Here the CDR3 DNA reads TGTGCCAGCAGCTTGACAGGGGAGCGCACAGATACGCAGTATTTT. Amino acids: CASSLTGERTDTQYF.

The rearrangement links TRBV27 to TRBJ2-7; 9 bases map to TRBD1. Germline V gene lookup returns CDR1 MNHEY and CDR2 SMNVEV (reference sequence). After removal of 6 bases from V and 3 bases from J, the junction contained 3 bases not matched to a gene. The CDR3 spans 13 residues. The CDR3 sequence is CASRMGQGYEQYF. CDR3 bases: TGTGCCAGCAGGATGGGACAGGGCTACGAGCAGTACTTC.

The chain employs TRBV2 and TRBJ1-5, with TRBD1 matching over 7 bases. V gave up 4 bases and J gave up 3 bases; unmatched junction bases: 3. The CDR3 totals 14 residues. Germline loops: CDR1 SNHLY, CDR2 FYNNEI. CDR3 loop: CASSGQGNNQPQHF. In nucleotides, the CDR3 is TGTGCCAGCAGTGGACAGGGCAACAATCAGCCCCAGCATTTT. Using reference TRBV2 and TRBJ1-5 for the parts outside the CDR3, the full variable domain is EPEVTQTPSHQVTQMGQEVILRCVPISNHLYFYWYRQILGQKVEFLVSFYNNEISEKSEIFDDQFSVERPDGSNFTLKIRSTKLEDSAMYFCASSGQGNNQPQHFGDGTRLSIL.

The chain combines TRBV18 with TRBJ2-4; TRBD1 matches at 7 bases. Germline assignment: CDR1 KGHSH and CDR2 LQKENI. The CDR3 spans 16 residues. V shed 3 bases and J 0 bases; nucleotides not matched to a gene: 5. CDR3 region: CASSPRDSIAKNIQYF. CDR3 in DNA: TGTGCCAGCTCACCTCGGGACAGCATAGCCAAAAACATTCAGTACTTC.

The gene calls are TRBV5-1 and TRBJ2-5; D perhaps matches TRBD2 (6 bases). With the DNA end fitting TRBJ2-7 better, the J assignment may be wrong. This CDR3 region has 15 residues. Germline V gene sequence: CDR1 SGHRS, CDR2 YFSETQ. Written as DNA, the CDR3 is TGCGCCAGCAGTACCCCGGAGGGACCGAACTACGAGCAGTACTTC. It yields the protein CASSTPEGPNYEQYF.

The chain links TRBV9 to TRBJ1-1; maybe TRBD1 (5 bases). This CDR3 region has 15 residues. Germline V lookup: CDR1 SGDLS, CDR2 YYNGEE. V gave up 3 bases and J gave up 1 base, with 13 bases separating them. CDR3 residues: CASSGGDSTNTEAFF. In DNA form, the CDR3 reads TGTGCCAGCAGCGGAGGAGACAGTACGAACACTGAAGCTTTCTTT.

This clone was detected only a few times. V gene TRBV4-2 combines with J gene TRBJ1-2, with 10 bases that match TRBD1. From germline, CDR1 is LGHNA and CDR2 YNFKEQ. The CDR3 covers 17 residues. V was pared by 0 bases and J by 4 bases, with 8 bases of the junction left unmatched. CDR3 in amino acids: CASSQEGQGIRGYGYTF. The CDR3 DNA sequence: TGTGCCAGCAGCCAAGAGGGACAGGGGATTCGGGGCTATGGCTACACCTTC.

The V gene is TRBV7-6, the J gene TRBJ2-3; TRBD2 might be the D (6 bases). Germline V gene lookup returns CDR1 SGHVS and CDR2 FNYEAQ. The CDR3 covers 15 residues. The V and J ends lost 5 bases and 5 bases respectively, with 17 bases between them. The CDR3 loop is CASSALGGPGDTQYF. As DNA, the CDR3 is TGTGCCAGCAGCGCATTAGGAGGGCCGGGAGATACGCAGTATTTT.

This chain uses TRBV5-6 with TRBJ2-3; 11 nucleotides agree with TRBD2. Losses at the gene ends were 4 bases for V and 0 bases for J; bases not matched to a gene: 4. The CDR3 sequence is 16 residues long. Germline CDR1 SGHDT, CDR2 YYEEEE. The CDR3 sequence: CASSERLAGSTDTQYF. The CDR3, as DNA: TGTGCCAGCAGCGAACGACTAGCGGGAAGCACAGATACGCAGTATTTT.

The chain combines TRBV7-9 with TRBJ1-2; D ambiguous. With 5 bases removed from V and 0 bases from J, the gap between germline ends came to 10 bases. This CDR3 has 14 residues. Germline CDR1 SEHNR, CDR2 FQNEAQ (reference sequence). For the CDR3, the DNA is TGTGCCAGCAGCACACGGACTTCTAACTATGGCTACACCTTC. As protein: CASSTRTSNYGYTF.